What follows are 5 T cell receptor beta chains derived from one specimen sequenced in a study of shared clonotypes between healthy human individuals. Only in-frame clones appear in the TCRdb table, and some are missing; sequencing was by immunoSEQ multiplex PCR. The sample yields under 1,100,000 clones, around four fifths seen once. Sample: memory CD4+ T cells sorted from blood. Described subset: CD45RA-negative fraction. These receptors came from a man younger than 30 in good health.

The V call is TRBV6-7, the J call TRBJ2-1; D is possibly TRBD1 (6 bases). TRBV6-7 is classed as an ORF, of uncertain function. With 8 bases removed from V and 7 bases from J, the gap between germline ends came to 24 bases. The CDR3 loop spans 16 amino acids. The CDR3 reads CASHPNRENWRNEQFF. The CDR3 DNA follows: TGTGCCAGCCACCCTAACAGGGAAAATTGGAGGAATGAGCAGTTCTTC.

This chain uses TRBV4-1 with TRBJ2-3; 13 nucleotides align to TRBD2. The germline gives CDR1 MGHRA, CDR2 YSYEKL. The CDR3 totals 16 residues. J lost 6 bases, V lost 1 base, and 4 bases had no gene match. The CDR3 loop is CASSQALAGGPDTQYF. The CDR3 coding sequence is TGCGCCAGCAGCCAAGCACTAGCGGGGGGGCCTGATACGCAGTATTTT.

This clone was seen a few times. The J gene is TRBJ1-1, the V gene TRBV19; no firm D call. The CDR3 covers 13 residues. The germline V gene has CDR1 LNHDA and CDR2 SQIVND (reference sequence). V lost 5 bases, J lost 0 bases, and 7 bases lay in between. CDR3 protein: CASSQSLNTEAFF. DNA of the CDR3: TGTGCCAGTAGTCAGTCGTTGAACACTGAAGCTTTCTTT. Filled out from reference TRBV19 and TRBJ1-1, the complete variable domain reads DGGITQSPKYLFRKEGQNVTLSCEQNLNHDAMYWYRQDPGQGLRLIYYSQIVNDFQKGDIAEGYSVSREKKESFPLTVTSAQKNPTAFYLCASSQSLNTEAFFGQGTRLTVV.

This chain links TRBV6-1 with TRBJ1-6; 9 nucleotides align to TRBD1. J was trimmed by 9 bases and V by 3 bases; bases with no gene match: 6. Germline V CDR1 and CDR2: MNHNS, SASEGT. This CDR3 comprises 15 residues. This CDR3 reads CASSDQGQGGSPLHF. The CDR3, as DNA: TGTGCCAGCAGTGATCAGGGACAGGGAGGTTCACCCCTCCACTTT.

This chain connects TRBV27 to TRBJ1-6; TRBD1 is a possible D gene (5 bases). Trimming took off 4 bases at V and 7 bases at J, with 11 bases between the two ends. CDR1 MNHEY and CDR2 SMNVEV come from the germline V gene (reference sequence). CDR3 length: 14 amino acids. CDR3 residues: CASSWGPGNSPLHF. CDR3 sequence (DNA): TGTGCCAGCAGTTGGGGCCCGGGGAATTCACCCCTCCACTTT.